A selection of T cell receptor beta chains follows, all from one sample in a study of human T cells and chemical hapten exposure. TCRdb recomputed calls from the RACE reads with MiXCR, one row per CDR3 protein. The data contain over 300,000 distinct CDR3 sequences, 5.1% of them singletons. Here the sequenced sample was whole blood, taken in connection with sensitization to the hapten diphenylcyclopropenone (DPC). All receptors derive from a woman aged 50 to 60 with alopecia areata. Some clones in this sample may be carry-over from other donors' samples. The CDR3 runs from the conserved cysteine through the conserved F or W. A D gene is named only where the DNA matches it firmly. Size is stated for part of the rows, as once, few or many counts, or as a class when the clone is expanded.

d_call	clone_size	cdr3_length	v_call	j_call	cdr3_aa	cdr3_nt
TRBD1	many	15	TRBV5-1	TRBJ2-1	CASRLGGPSYNEQFF	TGCGCCAGCAGGTTAGGGGGCCCCTCCTACAATGAGCAGTTCTTC
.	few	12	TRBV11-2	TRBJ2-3	CASSLSRGRGYF	TGTGCCAGCAGCTTATCCAGGGGCCGAGGGTATTTT
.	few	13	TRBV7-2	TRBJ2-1	CASSLSSGNEQFF	TGTGCCAGCAGCTTATCCTCGGGAAATGAGCAGTTCTTC
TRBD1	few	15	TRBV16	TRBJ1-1	CASSPTGTGFTEAFF	TGTGCCAGCAGCCCCACTGGGACAGGGTTCACTGAAGCTTTCTTT
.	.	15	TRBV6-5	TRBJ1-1	CASSRGLGKNTEAFF	TGTGCCAGCAGTCGGGGCCTGGGGAAGAACACTGAAGCTTTCTTT
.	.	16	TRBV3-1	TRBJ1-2	CASSLGTHGGGYGYTF	TGTGCCAGCAGCCTCGGGACTCACGGCGGTGGGTATGGCTACACCTTC
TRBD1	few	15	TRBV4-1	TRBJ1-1	CASSRTGSPNTEAFF	TGCGCCAGCAGCCGGACAGGGTCCCCGAACACTGAAGCTTTCTTT
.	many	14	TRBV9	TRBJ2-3	CASSARDGRDTQYF	TGTGCCAGCAGCGCCCGGGACGGCCGAGATACGCAGTATTTT
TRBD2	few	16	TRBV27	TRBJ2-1	CASRLRAGVNYNEQFF	TGTGCCAGCAGGCTTAGAGCGGGGGTTAATTACAATGAGCAGTTCTTC
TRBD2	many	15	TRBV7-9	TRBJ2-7	CASSLVSSGAYEQYF	TGTGCCAGCAGCTTAGTTTCGAGCGGGGCCTACGAGCAGTACTTC
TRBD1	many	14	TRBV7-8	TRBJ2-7	CASSSGQGAYEQYF	TGTGCCAGCAGCTCGGGACAGGGGGCCTACGAGCAGTACTTC
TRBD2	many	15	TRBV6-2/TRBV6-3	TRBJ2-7	CASSPGLAGLGEQYF	TGTGCCAGCAGCCCGGGACTAGCGGGGCTGGGAGAGCAGTACTTC
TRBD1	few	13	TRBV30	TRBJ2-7	CAWSLQGGYEQYF	TGTGCCTGGAGCTTACAGGGGGGCTACGAGCAGTACTTC
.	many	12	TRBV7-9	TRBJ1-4	CASSFRSEKLFF	TGTGCCAGCAGCTTTAGGAGTGAAAAACTGTTTTTT
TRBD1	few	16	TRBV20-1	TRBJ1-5	CSAQTVGQGASQPQHF	TGCAGTGCGCAAACCGTCGGCCAGGGGGCGAGTCAGCCCCAGCATTTT
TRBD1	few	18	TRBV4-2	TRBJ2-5	CASSLHALPGQGQETQYF	TGTGCCAGCAGCCTCCACGCCCTACCGGGACAGGGACAAGAGACCCAGTACTTC
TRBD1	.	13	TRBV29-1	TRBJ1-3	CSVSRGPGNTIYF	TGCAGCGTCTCCAGGGGGCCTGGAAACACCATATATTTT
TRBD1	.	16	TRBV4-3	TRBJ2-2	CASSQASRDRGGELFF	TGCGCCAGCAGCCAAGCCTCCCGGGACAGGGGAGGGGAGCTGTTTTTT
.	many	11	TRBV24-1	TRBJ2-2	CATGASGELFF	TGTGCCACCGGCGCTTCCGGGGAGCTGTTTTTT
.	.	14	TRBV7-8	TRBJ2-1	CASSFWRKDNEQFF	TGTGCCAGCAGCTTTTGGAGGAAGGACAATGAGCAGTTCTTC
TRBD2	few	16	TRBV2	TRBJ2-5	CASLGLAGASQETQYF	TGTGCCAGCCTGGGACTAGCGGGCGCCAGTCAAGAGACCCAGTACTTC
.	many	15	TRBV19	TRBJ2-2	CASSITRAATGELFF	TGTGCCAGTAGTATAACCAGGGCGGCCACCGGGGAGCTGTTTTTT
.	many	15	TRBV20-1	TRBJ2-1	CSARDRDSSYNEQFF	TGCAGTGCTAGAGATCGGGATAGCTCCTACAATGAGCAGTTCTTC
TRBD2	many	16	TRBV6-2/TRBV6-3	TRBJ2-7	CASRIAGGPPIYEQYF	TGTGCCAGCCGAATAGCGGGAGGGCCGCCGATTTACGAGCAGTACTTC
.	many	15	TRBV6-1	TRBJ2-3	CASSEAAYSTDTQYF	TGTGCCAGCAGTGAAGCGGCCTATAGCACAGATACGCAGTATTTT
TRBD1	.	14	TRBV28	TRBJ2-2	CASSLTGAAGELFF	TGTGCCAGCAGCCTGACAGGGGCAGCCGGGGAGCTGTTTTTT
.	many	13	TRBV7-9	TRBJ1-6	CASSQDNNSPLHF	TGTGCCAGCAGCCAGGACAACAATTCACCCCTCCACTTT
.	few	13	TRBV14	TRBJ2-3	CASSRQRADTQYF	TGTGCCAGCAGCCGCCAGAGAGCAGATACGCAGTATTTT
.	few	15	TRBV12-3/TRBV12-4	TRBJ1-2	CASIPSARANYGYTF	TGTGCCAGCATCCCTTCGGCTCGAGCTAACTATGGCTACACCTTC
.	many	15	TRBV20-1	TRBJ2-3	CSAPKRAPSTDTQYF	TGCAGTGCTCCTAAGCGGGCCCCTAGCACAGATACGCAGTATTTT
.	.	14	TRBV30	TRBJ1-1	CAWSVWGTDTEAFF	TGTGCCTGGAGTGTGTGGGGCACGGACACTGAAGCTTTCTTT
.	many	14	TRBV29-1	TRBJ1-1	CSVARSGPGTEAFF	TGCAGCGTTGCTCGATCGGGGCCGGGGACTGAAGCTTTCTTT
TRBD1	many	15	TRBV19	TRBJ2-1	CASRIQGAYGNEQFF	TGTGCCAGTAGGATACAGGGGGCCTATGGCAATGAGCAGTTCTTC
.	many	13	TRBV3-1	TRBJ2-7	CASSPDVGAEQYF	TGTGCCAGCAGCCCAGACGTAGGGGCCGAGCAGTACTTC
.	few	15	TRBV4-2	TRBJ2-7	CASSQDVRSSYEQYF	TGTGCCAGCAGCCAAGACGTCAGGAGCTCCTACGAGCAGTACTTC
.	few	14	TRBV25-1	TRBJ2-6	CASSHSAGANVLTF	TGTGCCAGCAGTCACAGCGCTGGGGCCAACGTCCTGACTTTC
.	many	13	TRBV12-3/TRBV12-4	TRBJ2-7	CASSFSSGYEQYF	TGTGCCAGCAGTTTTTCATCAGGGTACGAGCAGTACTTC
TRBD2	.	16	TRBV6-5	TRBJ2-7	CASSRTSGRGPGEQYF	TGTGCCAGCAGTCGAACTAGCGGGAGGGGGCCCGGCGAGCAGTACTTC
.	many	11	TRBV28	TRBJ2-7	CASSSPRTWYF	TGTGCCAGCAGTTCCCCCCGGACTTGGTACTTC
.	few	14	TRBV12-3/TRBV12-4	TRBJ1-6	CASSLQQGNSPLHF	TGTGCCAGCAGTTTACAACAGGGCAACTCACCCCTCCACTTT
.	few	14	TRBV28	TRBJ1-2	CASSLVRANYGYTF	TGTGCCAGCAGTTTGGTCAGGGCTAACTATGGCTACACCTTC
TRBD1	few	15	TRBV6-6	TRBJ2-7	CASSDWTGSSYEQYF	TGTGCCAGCAGTGACTGGACAGGGAGCTCCTACGAGCAGTACTTC
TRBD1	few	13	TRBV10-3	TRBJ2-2	CAIYTGGTGELFF	TGTGCCATCTACACAGGGGGAACCGGGGAGCTGTTTTTT
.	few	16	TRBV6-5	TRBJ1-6	CASSVDPSSYNSPLHF	TGTGCCAGCAGTGTAGATCCGAGCTCCTATAATTCACCCCTCCACTTT
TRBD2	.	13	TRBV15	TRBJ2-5	CATSSRGEETQYF	TGTGCCACCAGCTCCCGGGGGGAAGAGACCCAGTACTTC
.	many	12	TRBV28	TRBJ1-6	CASGTRASPLHF	TGTGCCAGCGGGACGAGGGCTTCACCCCTCCACTTT
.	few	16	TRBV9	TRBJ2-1	CASSVGGGGSYNEQFF	TGTGCCAGCAGCGTAGGAGGGGGGGGCTCCTACAATGAGCAGTTCTTC
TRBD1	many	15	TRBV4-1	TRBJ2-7	CASSQETGGSYEQYF	TGCGCCAGCAGCCAAGAGACAGGGGGATCCTACGAGCAGTACTTC
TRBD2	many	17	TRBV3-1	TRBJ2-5	CASSQETGLAGAETQYF	TGTGCCAGCAGCCAAGAGACTGGCTTAGCGGGAGCTGAGACCCAGTACTTC
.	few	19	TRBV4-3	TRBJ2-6	CASSQVERMGFSGANVLTF	TGCGCCAGCAGCCAAGTTGAACGAATGGGATTCTCTGGGGCCAACGTCCTGACTTTC